This entry lists 18 T cell receptor beta chains sequenced from one sample in a study of cytomegalovirus exposure and HLA in healthy donors. This PCR relied on a set of 60 Vbeta primers and 13 Jbeta primers. Some clones are missing from TCRdb's copy, which holds only in-frame ones; the method was immunoSEQ multiplex PCR. Of 55,000 to 85,000 clones listed, more than 80% are singletons. The sequenced sample was PBMCs. The source of these receptors is a woman in her twenties or thirties in good health and CMV-seronegative.

The gene calls are TRBV6-5 and TRBJ1-5; 8 nucleotides agree with TRBD1. This CDR3 comprises 16 residues. Germline V gene data show CDR1 as MNHEY and CDR2 as SVGAGI. V gave up 0 bases and J gave up 5 bases; unmatched junction bases: 6. The CDR3 DNA is TGTGCCAGCAGTTACTCTCCCGACAGGGGAGATCAGCCCCAGCATTTT. This sequence encodes CASSYSPDRGDQPQHF.

V is TRBV20-1 and J is TRBJ2-1, with no clear D. The CDR3 extends over 11 amino acids. Germline V gives CDR1 DFQATT, CDR2 SNEGSKA (reference sequence). Trimming left V 6 bases short and J 5 bases short, with 8 bases between. CDR3 sequence: CSATEHNEQFF. The DNA of the CDR3 is TGCAGTGCGACTGAACACAATGAGCAGTTCTTC.

This chain uses TRBV9 with TRBJ2-1, with 8 bases lining up with TRBD1. Germline lookup yields CDR1 SGDLS and CDR2 YYNGEE. The CDR3 is 15 amino acids. J lost 3 bases, V lost 3 bases, and 5 bases had no gene match. CDR3 nucleotides: TGTGCCAGCAGCGCCGGGACAGGAATCTACAATGAGCAGTTCTTC. As protein: CASSAGTGIYNEQFF.

V and J are TRBV6-5 and TRBJ1-1; D might be TRBD1 (6 bases). Trimming removed 6 bases from V and 5 bases from J, with 16 bases in between. The CDR3 is 14 residues long. Germline values: CDR1 MNHEY, CDR2 SVGAGI. The CDR3 bases are TGTGCCAGCAGCCCAACCGAGGGGGTGACTGAAGCTTTCTTT. Its protein is CASSPTEGVTEAFF.

The chain has TRBV27 and TRBJ2-5; 11 bases line up with TRBD2. Germline assignment: CDR1 MNHEY and CDR2 SMNVEV (reference sequence). Unmatched junction bases numbered 2, after V lost 5 bases and J lost 3 bases. The CDR3 has 14 residues. The CDR3 loop reads CASSPTSGKETQYF. The CDR3 DNA is TGTGCCAGCAGTCCGACTAGCGGGAAAGAGACCCAGTACTTC.

The rearrangement uses TRBV6-5 and TRBJ2-2; D remains ambiguous. Trimming cost V 6 bases and J 8 bases, with 7 bases left between them. This CDR3 spans 11 amino acids. Germline V gene sequence: CDR1 MNHEY, CDR2 SVGAGI. CDR3 protein: CASRRWGELFF. The CDR3 DNA is TGTGCCAGCAGACGGTGGGGGGAGCTGTTTTTT.

This chain uses TRBV29-1 with TRBJ2-5; possibly TRBD2 for D (6 bases). Trimming removed 7 bases at V and 2 bases at J, with 14 bases between. Germline-derived CDR1 and CDR2 are SQVTM and ANQGSEA. The CDR3 is 13 residues long. Here the CDR3 DNA reads TGCAGCGCTGACGAGACTAGGCAAGAGACCCAGTACTTC. Residues: CSADETRQETQYF. The full variable domain, with the rest looked up from reference TRBV29-1 and TRBJ2-5, is SAVISQKPSRDICQRGTSLTIQCQVDSQVTMMFWYRQQPGQSLTLIATANQGSEATYESGFVIDKFPISRPNLTFSTLTVSNMSPEDSSIYLCSADETRQETQYFGPGTRLLVL.

The rearrangement links TRBV7-3 to TRBJ2-1, with 8 nucleotides matching TRBD2. The V segment lost 2 bases and the J segment 6 bases; nucleotides outside the gene matches: 3. From germline, CDR1 is SGHTA and CDR2 FQGTGA. The CDR3 loop spans 14 amino acids. Here the CDR3 reads CASSLAGTSNEQFF. The CDR3 DNA sequence: TGTGCCAGCAGCTTAGCTGGGACTAGCAATGAGCAGTTCTTC.

V is TRBV11-2 and J is TRBJ2-5; 10 bases match TRBD2. Near its end, the DNA agrees better with TRBJ2-7, so the J call may be wrong. Germline CDR1 is SGHAT and CDR2 is FQNNGV. CDR3 length: 15 residues. The CDR3 DNA follows: TGTGCCAGCAGCTCCGCTAGCGGGAGCACCTACGAGCAGTACTTC. Encoded protein: CASSSASGSTYEQYF.

The chain couples TRBV20-1 to TRBJ2-3; tentative D call: TRBD2 (6 bases). Trimming took 0 bases from V and 9 from J, leaving 7 bases between them. This CDR3 is 11 amino acids long. Germline V gene lookup returns CDR1 DFQATT and CDR2 SNEGSKA (reference sequence). In DNA form, the CDR3 reads TGCAGTGCTAGAGATGGAGGGACGCAGTATTTT. This gives the protein CSARDGGTQYF.

The rearrangement joins TRBV9 to TRBJ2-5, with TRBD2 matching over 10 bases. The J call may be in error: the DNA end matches TRBJ2-7 better. This CDR3 is 15 amino acids long. Looked up from germline, CDR1 is SGDLS and CDR2 is YYNGEE. CDR3 nucleotide sequence: TGTGCCAGCAGCGTAGGGCCTAGCGGGAGTGACGAGCAGTACTTC. Translating gives CASSVGPSGSDEQYF.

This chain joins TRBV28 and TRBJ2-5, with a weak D call TRBD1 (5 bases). This CDR3 has 15 amino acids. Germline CDR1 MDHEN, CDR2 SYDVKM. V was clipped by 6 bases and J by 2 bases, with 16 bases between them. The CDR3 nucleotides read TGTGCCAGCAGCTCCGGACAAGACGTTCAAGAGACCCAGTACTTC. It encodes CASSSGQDVQETQYF.

The chain is built from TRBV2 and TRBJ2-2, with 8 bases aligning to TRBD2. With 3 bases clipped from V and 1 base from J, the junction kept 1 base outside the gene matches. The CDR3 sequence is 15 residues long. Germline lookup yields CDR1 SNHLY and CDR2 FYNNEI. CDR3 in amino acids: CASSDLAGNTGELFF. The DNA for the CDR3 is TGTGCCAGCAGTGACCTAGCGGGGAACACCGGGGAGCTGTTTTTT. Together with reference TRBV2 and TRBJ2-2, the CDR3 gives the full variable domain: EPEVTQTPSHQVTQMGQEVILRCVPISNHLYFYWYRQILGQKVEFLVSFYNNEISEKSEIFDDQFSVERPDGSNFTLKIRSTKLEDSAMYFCASSDLAGNTGELFFGEGSRLTVL.

The chain recombines TRBV13 with TRBJ2-3, with D possibly matching TRBD1 (6 bases). The length of the CDR3 is 17 residues. The ends were cut back, 5 bases at V and 0 bases at J, with 18 bases in the middle. Germline V gene lookup returns CDR1 PRHDT and CDR2 FYEKMQ (reference sequence). The CDR3 loop is CASSEDRRPSSTDTQYF. CDR3 DNA sequence: TGTGCCAGCAGCGAAGACAGGCGACCTAGCAGCACAGATACGCAGTATTTT. Filled out from reference TRBV13 and TRBJ2-3, the complete variable domain reads AAGVIQSPRHLIKEKRETATLKCYPIPRHDTVYWYQQGPGQDPQFLISFYEKMQSDKGSIPDRFSAQQFSDYHSELNMSSLELGDSALYFCASSEDRRPSSTDTQYFGPGTRLTVL.

CDR3: CASSYRDRGIPGLAGVTQYF. The DNA of the CDR3 is TGTGCCAGCAGTTATAGGGACAGGGGGATACCGGGACTAGCGGGAGTTACGCAGTATTTT. This sequence joins TRBV28 and TRBJ2-3, with 14 bases matching TRBD2. This CDR3 comprises 20 residues. J was trimmed by 8 bases and V by 4 bases; bases with no gene match: 20. In germline, CDR1 is MDHEN, CDR2 SYDVKM.

V and J are TRBV6-4 and TRBJ2-7; 8 bases line up with TRBD2. This CDR3 has 16 residues. CDR1 is MRHNA and CDR2 is SNTAGT in the germline V gene. V trimming: 2 bases; J trimming: 9 bases; junction bases outside the gene matches: 15. The CDR3 DNA follows: TGTGCCAGCAGTGACCGAGGTCGAGCGCGGGAGGTCGGGCAGTACTTC. Translated, it gives CASSDRGRAREVGQYF.

V and J are TRBV25-1 and TRBJ2-2; possible D gene TRBD1, 6 bases. The V gene lost 4 bases and the J gene lost 2 bases, with 17 bases spanning the gap. The CDR3 spans 17 residues. Looked up from germline, CDR1 is MGHDK and CDR2 is SYGVNS. The chain's CDR3 is CASSASHGQSNTGELFF. The CDR3 region has the DNA TGTGCCAGCAGTGCTTCGCATGGACAGAGCAACACCGGGGAGCTGTTTTTT.

The chain combines TRBV7-8 with TRBJ2-1; no reliable D call. V was shortened by 5 bases and J by 7 bases, with 12 bases between the two germline ends. Germline assignment: CDR1 SGHVS and CDR2 FQNEAQ. This CDR3 spans 13 amino acids. CDR3 DNA: TGTGCCAGCAGCCCGACGGGTAGGAATGAGCAGTTCTTC. The encoded protein is CASSPTGRNEQFF.